What follows describes a single T cell receptor (beta chain). Libraries were prepared by immunoSEQ multiplex PCR; TCRdb keeps only in-frame clonotypes and omits some of them. The sample lists about 45,000 clones, over 80% occurring once. These data are taken from a study of T cell responses to AZD1222 COVID-19 vaccine. This CDR3 contains 15 residues. CDR1 and CDR2 from the germline V gene are SGHDT and YYEEEE. V dropped 2 bases and J dropped 0 bases, with 10 bases sitting between them. The clonotype was recovered from an adult who received the AZD1222 COVID-19 vaccine. The rearrangement joins TRBV5-6 to TRBJ2-3; D gene ambiguous. Here the sequenced sample was peripheral blood, taken 28 days after the second AZD1222 dose. The DNA of the CDR3 is TGTGCCAGCAGCTTTAATCCGACTAGCACAGATACGCAGTATTTT. This codes for CASSFNPTSTDTQYF.